This TCR beta chain was obtained from a study of shared clonotypes between healthy human individuals. Findings and caveats of the study: A small donor pool kept down the genetic and exposure-history diversity that was represented. With several donors compared, 4.5% to 6.5% of naive CD4 clonotypes were shared.

The repertoire was sequenced with immunoSEQ multiplex PCR; TCRdb's copy has only in-frame clones and lacks some. The data contain over 850,000 clones, 78% of them singletons. Germline CDR1 reads SEHNR; CDR2 reads FQNEAQ (reference sequence). The CDR3 is 15 amino acids. Losses at the gene ends were 5 bases for V and 1 base for J; bases not matched to a gene: 7. In regard to this clone: Its antigen is undetermined. Other DNA sequences of this sample code for an identical CDR3.

The V gene is TRBV7-9, the J gene TRBJ1-1; 7 positions agree with TRBD1. The specimen was memory CD4+ T cells from PBMCs. Noted subset: CD45RA-negative fraction. The sequence was obtained from a man between 18 and 29 years old in good health. Some clones in this sample may be carry-over from other donors' samples. The CDR3, as DNA: TGTGCCAGCAGCCCCCGACAGGGTTCGAACACTGAAGCTTTCTTT. Protein product: CASSPRQGSNTEAFF.